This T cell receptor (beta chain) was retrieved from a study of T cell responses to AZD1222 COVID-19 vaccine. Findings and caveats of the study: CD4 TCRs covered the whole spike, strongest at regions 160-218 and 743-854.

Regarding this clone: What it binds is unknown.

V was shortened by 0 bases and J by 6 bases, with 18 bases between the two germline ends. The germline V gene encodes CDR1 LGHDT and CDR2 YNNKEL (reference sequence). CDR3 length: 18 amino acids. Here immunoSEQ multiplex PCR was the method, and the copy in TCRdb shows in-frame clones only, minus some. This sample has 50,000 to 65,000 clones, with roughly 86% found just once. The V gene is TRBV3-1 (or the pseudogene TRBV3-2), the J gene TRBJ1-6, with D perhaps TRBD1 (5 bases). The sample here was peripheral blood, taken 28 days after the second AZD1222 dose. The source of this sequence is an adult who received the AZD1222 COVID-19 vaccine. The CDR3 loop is CASSQDRGYRGSNSPLHF. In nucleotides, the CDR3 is TGTGCCAGCAGCCAAGATCGGGGTTACCGGGGGAGTAATTCACCCCTCCACTTT.